This entry is about one TCR beta chain. V lost 6 bases and J 4 bases, leaving 12 bases between the germline ends. The CDR3 is 14 residues long. In germline, CDR1 is MNHEY, CDR2 SVGAGI. The data derive from a study of blood T cell repertoires in COVID-19. The wider study: Spain, Italy and the United States supplied samples that represented acute and convalescent COVID-19.

In the study's own analysis: Reference gene primer amplification gave estimated nucleated cell counts. Produced via immunoSEQ multiplex PCR; TCRdb's table is partial and in-frame only. V, J and clone size are taken as reported in that table, and D and trimming were inferred from the DNA itself. The sample yields more than 200,000 clones, around 84% seen once. The TCR comes from a woman aged 40 to 50 who had recovered from COVID-19. The chain links TRBV6-5 to TRBJ2-2; tentative D call: TRBD2 (5 bases). The sequenced material came from peripheral blood. The CDR3 spells CASRILARTGELFF. In nucleotides, the CDR3 is TGTGCCAGCAGAATTCTAGCTCGCACCGGGGAGCTGTTTTTT.